Listed here are 17 T cell receptor beta chains from one sample, sequenced in a study of T cells after yellow fever vaccination. From the 5' RACE reads, TCRdb called clonotypes with MiXCR, one entry per CDR3 protein. The sample carries about 300,000 distinct CDR3 sequences, roughly 6.8% recorded once. Here the sequenced sample was PBMCs, taken roughly 45 days after the first yellow fever vaccination. The receptors derive from a man between 18 and 29 years old who received the YFV17D yellow fever vaccine.

The chain couples TRBV5-1 to TRBJ2-6; D may be TRBD1 (6 bases). The germline V gene encodes CDR1 SGHRS and CDR2 YFSETQ. The CDR3 is 20 amino acids. With 0 bases removed from V and 2 bases from J, the gap between germline ends came to 21 bases. The CDR3 loop is CASSLGFGRDPGAGANVLTF. CDR3 DNA sequence: TGCGCCAGCAGCTTGGGTTTTGGAAGGGACCCAGGGGCTGGGGCCAACGTCCTGACTTTC. The variable domain in full, completed from reference TRBV5-1 and TRBJ2-6, reads KAGVTQTPRYLIKTRGQQVTLSCSPISGHRSVSWYQQTPGQGLQFLFEYFSETQRNKGNFPGRFSGRQFSNSRSEMNVSTLELGDSALYLCASSLGFGRDPGAGANVLTFGAGSRLTVL.

The table lists this clonotype with many counts. The CDR3 loop reads CASSEQAIRAFF. DNA of the CDR3: TGTGCCAGCAGTGAACAGGCTATCAGAGCTTTCTTT. J is TRBJ1-1 and V is TRBV12-3 or TRBV12-4, with D perhaps TRBD1 (5 bases). Trimming removed 5 bases at V and 10 bases at J, with 14 bases between. This CDR3 comprises 12 residues.

This chain uses TRBV24-1 with TRBJ1-1; D remains ambiguous. Trimming removed 10 bases at V and 9 bases at J, with 20 bases between. The CDR3 length is 13 residues. Germline V gene sequence: CDR1 KGHDR, CDR2 SFDVKD. The DNA for the CDR3 is TGTGCCACGGAGGACGGCCAGAGATTTCAAGCTTTCTTT. Translating it yields CATEDGQRFQAFF.

This clonotype has more than one count but fewer than ten. The V call is TRBV7-9, the J call TRBJ1-3; D unresolved. Deletions cut 2 bases from V and 0 bases from J, with 14 bases between. This CDR3 has 17 amino acids. Per the germline V gene, CDR1 is SEHNR and CDR2 is FQNEAQ (reference sequence). The chain's CDR3 is CASSLITLVYSGNTIYF. For the CDR3, the DNA is TGTGCCAGCAGCTTAATTACCCTAGTTTACTCTGGAAACACCATATATTTT. Complete variable domain (other parts from reference TRBV7-9 and TRBJ1-3): DTGVSQNPRHKITKRGQNVTFRCDPISEHNRLYWYRQTLGQGPEFLTYFQNEAQLEKSRLLSDRFSAERPKGSFSTLEIQRTEQGDSAMYLCASSLITLVYSGNTIYFGEGSWLTVV.

The rearrangement uses TRBV6-1 and TRBJ1-3; D is uncertain. V was clipped by 8 bases and J by 4 bases, with 18 bases between them. CDR1 and CDR2 (germline): MNHNS, SASEGT. The CDR3 contains 15 residues. CDR3 sequence (DNA): TGTGCCAGCCGAACCCTCTTACGGGCCGGAAACACCATATATTTT. This codes for CASRTLLRAGNTIYF.

The chain has TRBV6-2 or TRBV6-3 and TRBJ1-2; 8 bases line up with TRBD1. Unmatched junction bases numbered 8, after V lost 7 bases and J lost 1 base. The CDR3 covers 15 residues. CDR1 and CDR2 (germline): MNHEY, SVGEGT. The CDR3 bases are TGTGCCAGCAAGCCCTGGACAGGGAGTAACTATGGCTACACCTTC. Amino acid sequence: CASKPWTGSNYGYTF.

This clonotype was observed a handful of times. The chain couples TRBV4-3 to TRBJ1-4; the D is unclear. Trimming took off 5 bases at V and 7 bases at J, with 11 bases between the two ends. Germline CDR1 reads LGHNA; CDR2 reads YSLEER. The CDR3 loop spans 13 amino acids. The chain's CDR3 is CASSDLRFEKLFF. CDR3 DNA: TGCGCCAGCAGCGACCTACGGTTTGAAAAACTGTTTTTT.

CDR3 sequence reads: CASSLRTSGASVADTQYF. The CDR3 bases are TGTGCCAGCAGTCTTAGGACTAGCGGGGCCTCAGTAGCAGATACGCAGTATTTT. The chain has TRBV12-3 or TRBV12-4 and TRBJ2-3, with TRBD2 identical over 12 bases. This CDR3 has 18 residues. V lost 5 bases, J lost 4 bases, and 13 bases stayed unmatched.

This clonotype was observed a handful of times. This sequence joins TRBV2 and TRBJ2-3; 8 nucleotides align to TRBD2. Germline values: CDR1 SNHLY, CDR2 FYNNEI. Germline trimming cut 3 bases from V and 0 bases from J; bases unmatched to any gene: 5. The CDR3 consists of 16 residues. CDR3 bases: TGTGCCAGCAGTGATGGAGCGGGGGCAAGCACAGATACGCAGTATTTT. Residues: CASSDGAGASTDTQYF.

This clonotype was counted only a few times. The chain has TRBV4-3 and TRBJ2-1; D remains ambiguous. The CDR3 extends over 16 amino acids. Germline CDR1 and CDR2: LGHNA and YSLEER. V dropped 0 bases and J dropped 6 bases, with 15 bases sitting between them. Here the CDR3 reads CASSQESVGNINEQFF. CDR3 DNA sequence: TGCGCCAGCAGCCAAGAGAGCGTGGGGAATATCAATGAGCAGTTCTTC.

This clonotype occurred many times. The gene calls are TRBV12-3 or TRBV12-4 and TRBJ2-4; D uncertain. The CDR3 loop spans 16 amino acids. V gave up 6 bases and J gave up 1 base, with 16 bases separating them. CDR3 residues: CASSDDLLGAKNIQYF. In DNA form, the CDR3 reads TGTGCCAGCAGCGATGACTTACTCGGGGCCAAAAACATTCAGTACTTC.

This chain uses TRBV20-1 with TRBJ1-1, with D hard to call. V was cut by 4 bases and J by 0 bases, with 15 bases left in between. The CDR3 is 15 amino acids. Germline lookup yields CDR1 DFQATT and CDR2 SNEGSKA (reference sequence). CDR3 in amino acids: CSAIKLETLNTEAFF. CDR3 nucleotide sequence: TGCAGTGCTATTAAGCTGGAGACGCTGAACACTGAAGCTTTCTTT.

This clonotype occurred a few times. V usage is TRBV4-2 and J usage is TRBJ2-3; 10 nucleotides agree with TRBD2. Per germline, CDR1 LGHNA and CDR2 YNFKEQ. The CDR3 spans 16 residues. The V segment lost 8 bases and the J segment 7 bases; nucleotides outside the gene matches: 15. The CDR3 sequence: CASSTRPSGGVNTQYF. CDR3 sequence (DNA): TGTGCCAGCTCAACCCGGCCCAGCGGGGGGGTAAATACGCAGTATTTT.

This clonotype was seen a handful of times. The gene calls are TRBV27 and TRBJ2-2, with 10 bases identical to TRBD1. J lost 6 bases, V lost 7 bases, and 5 bases had no gene match. The CDR3 contains 14 residues. The germline gives CDR1 MNHEY, CDR2 SMNVEV (reference sequence). The CDR3 coding sequence is TGTGCCAGCATGACAGGGGGCGGAGCCGGGGAGCTGTTTTTT. It is translated as CASMTGGGAGELFF.

This clonotype has ten or more counts. This chain joins TRBV4-3 and TRBJ1-1; D possibly corresponds to TRBD1 (5 bases). Germline CDR1 reads LGHNA; CDR2 reads YSLEER. CDR3 length: 15 residues. The V end lost 0 bases, the J end lost 5 bases, and 13 bases lay between the germline ends. DNA for the CDR3: TGCGCCAGCAGCCAAGAGAGGGGCTTAGGGACTGAAGCTTTCTTT. It encodes CASSQERGLGTEAFF.

This clonotype was seen more than once but under ten times. In DNA, the CDR3 is TGTGCCAGCAGCATATTCGGGGGGCTAGCATTGTGTCCCGGGGAGCTGTTTTTT. Protein product: CASSIFGGLALCPGELFF. The J gene is TRBJ2-2, the V gene TRBV21-1; the tabulated D call, TRBD2, remains unverified against the DNA. TRBV21-1 is tagged as a pseudogene. The CDR3 is 18 amino acids.

V is TRBV5-1 and J is TRBJ2-1; no clear D. V lost 1 base and J 5 bases, leaving 10 bases between the germline ends. The CDR3 loop spans 14 amino acids. Per germline, CDR1 SGHRS and CDR2 YFSETQ. CDR3 nucleotides: TGCGCCAGCAGCTTGCAAGGCGCCGACAATGAGCAGTTCTTC. It yields the protein CASSLQGADNEQFF.